Detailed here is one T cell receptor (beta chain). Antigen specificity is unknown. Germline is not matched at one junction end, which may reflect a read error. TCRdb fed the reads into MiXCR, producing one record per CDR3 protein. Seen here are around 200,000 distinct CDR3 sequences, about 38% observed once, and the top ten hold 55% to 70%. CDR3 size: 16 residues. Germline-derived CDR1 and CDR2 are SEHNR and FQNEAQ (reference sequence). This specimen belongs to a study of T cell repertoires in cytomegalovirus infection. Whole-study context: CMV epitopes, recently identified HLA-C-restricted and well-studied HLA-B-restricted, were used. Carrying CMV and the relevant HLA type showed in public TCR beta signatures. Study-wide results and limits: HLA-C-restricted, CMV-specific TCR beta clonotypes were dominant ex vivo.

The chain joins TRBV7-9 to TRBJ2-1; no definite D call. The material was CD8+ T cells from cultured PBMCs, obtained from culture after CMV antigen stimulation. The receptor was derived from a human donor in good health (CMV status not recorded). Some clones in this sample may be carry-over from other donors' samples. CDR3 DNA sequence: TGTGCAAGCAGATTGTTGGGTATATCCACATACAATGAGCAGTTCTTC. Translated, it gives CASRLLGISTYNEQFF.